The T cell receptor beta chain described here comes from a study of blood T cells in healthy people across ages. Study-level results: Unsorted PBMCs ruled out conclusive naive versus antigen-experienced comparison.

A second roughly 7 to 12 cycle PCR used barcoded and J-beta primers. A single record per CDR3 protein comes from TCRdb applying MiXCR to the 5' RACE reads. In the table there are over a million distinct CDR3 sequences, around 43% of which are singletons. V was shortened by 6 bases and J by 7 bases, with 12 bases between the two germline ends. The CDR3 is 13 amino acids. The V gene's germline CDR1 is MNHEY and CDR2 SMNVEV (reference sequence). Ten or more counts support this clonotype. Its antigen is still unknown. Sequencing was carried out using blood. The V and J genes are TRBV27 and TRBJ1-4; TRBD1 is a possible D gene (6 bases). The sequence was collected from a woman in her sixties in good health. The CDR3 loop reads CASRNRASEKLFF. CDR3 in DNA: TGTGCCAGCAGGAACAGGGCGAGTGAAAAACTGTTTTTT.